This is a list of T cell receptor beta chains from one sample in a study of T cell repertoires in cytomegalovirus infection. TCRdb reprocessed the reads with MiXCR, giving one entry per CDR3 protein. The data contain about 740,000 distinct CDR3 sequences, roughly 30% of them singletons. No antigen has been identified for these receptors. Sequencing used cultured PBMCs, obtained from culture after CMV antigen stimulation. These receptors were obtained from a human donor in good health (CMV status not recorded). Some clones in this sample may be carry-over from other donors' samples. The CDR3 runs from the conserved cysteine through the conserved F or W. Each record gives: V gene, clone size, CDR3 protein. Rows may omit the clone size; those that give it use once, few, many or a size class.

>TRBV7-6|few
CASSSSGREQFF
>TRBV7-8|few
CASSPRTGFGPDF
>TRBV12-3/TRBV12-4|few
CASSFDPGPEETQYF
>TRBV11-3|few
CASSFPVWISPLHF
>TRBV5-5|few
CASSPPRAGRLYNSPLHF
>TRBV6-2/TRBV6-3|NA
CASSYRQLYGYTF
>TRBV4-1|NA
CASSQGLAGGTGELFF
>TRBV6-5|NA
CASRRGGVGADTQYF
>TRBV10-3|NA
CAISNPRGHEQYF
>TRBV5-6|NA
CASSLVGMSTEAFF
>TRBV2|NA
CASSEDRGATDTQYF
>TRBV12-3/TRBV12-4|NA
CASSYGLGNEQFF
>TRBV27|NA
CASSPTRTSGRQF
>TRBV6-2/TRBV6-3|few
CASMGLAPLSSKETQYF
>TRBV7-2|few
CASSLVRVQAYEQYF
>TRBV7-8|NA
CASSLAGGGVKLFF
>TRBV6-1|NA
CASSQGPRQPQHF
>TRBV12-3/TRBV12-4|NA
CASKIADSSLHF
>TRBV6-1|few
CACSQGQSYEQYF
>TRBV7-2|few
CASSFSPGGRETQYF
>TRBV10-3|NA
CAISEPTSGYTDTQYF
>TRBV6-1|few
CASSAGTSYQPQHF
>TRBV28|NA
CASSFEGRGYTF
>TRBV5-1|NA
CASNPSAGTDTQYF
>TRBV5-5|NA
CASSPTFPSYTGELFF
>TRBV4-1|few
CASSQGQIWGNTEAFF
>TRBV12-3/TRBV12-4|few
CASSPWTGNYGYTF
>TRBV20-1|NA
CSARLSAGTTDTQYF
>TRBV2|NA
CASSEEGNTEAFF
>TRBV29-1|NA
CSVEDRLGGAFF
>TRBV5-5|NA
CASSWTGGEETQYF
>TRBV27|few
CASSLIAGARASTDTQYF
>TRBV7-9|NA
CASSLLAVGELFF
>TRBV6-2/TRBV6-3|few
CASSYFSDSPNYGYTF
>TRBV29-1|NA
CSALHFEAFF
>TRBV6-1|few
CASSDGLGTPSLYEQYF
>TRBV27|once
CASSSRGDGNTIYF
>TRBV6-1|many
CASSEWLAGSTDTQYF
>TRBV7-2|many
CASSFLAGAAGELFF
>TRBV4-1|NA
CASSQGQGAWEKLFF